The 11 T cell receptor beta chains below come from one sample, sequenced in a study of blood T cell repertoires in COVID-19. Profiling relied on immunoSEQ multiplex PCR, and the TCRdb table lists in-frame clones only, not all of them. Of about 140,000 clones detected, around 73% appear once; the ten largest clones hold 9% to 10%. The sequencing input was peripheral blood. The source is a woman aged 50 to 65 with active or convalescent COVID-19.

The chain is built from TRBV5-1 and TRBJ2-1, with 8 bases matching TRBD2. V lost 0 bases to trimming and J lost 8 bases; unmatched junction nucleotides: 10. The CDR3 is 16 residues long. The germline CDR1 and CDR2 sequences are SGHRS and YFSETQ. CDR3 DNA: TGCGCCAGCAGCTTGGCCGCGGCTAGCGGGTACTATGAGCAGTTCTTC. It codes for CASSLAAASGYYEQFF.

This rearrangement joins TRBV19 to TRBJ2-7, with TRBD1 matching over 8 bases. Per germline, CDR1 LNHDA and CDR2 SQIVND (reference sequence). The CDR3 extends over 13 amino acids. After removal of 1 base from V and 5 bases from J, the junction contained 1 base not matched to a gene. The CDR3 DNA reads TGTGCCAGTAGTATAGCAGGGGGCAACGAGCAGTACTTC. This gives the protein CASSIAGGNEQYF.

This clone was observed a single time. The gene calls are TRBV6-2 or TRBV6-3 and TRBJ1-1; 10 positions match TRBD1. The germline V gene has CDR1 MNHEY and CDR2 SVGEGT. The junction had 10 bases not matched to a gene; V was cut back by 6 bases and J by 0 bases. CDR3 length equals 17 residues. CDR3 protein: CASSFVPGQGLNTEAFF. The DNA for the CDR3 is TGTGCCAGCAGCTTCGTCCCGGGACAGGGGTTGAACACTGAAGCTTTCTTT.

This chain joins TRBV6-2 or TRBV6-3 and TRBJ2-5, with TRBD1 matching 12 bases. Germline lookup yields CDR1 MNHEY and CDR2 SVGEGT. The CDR3 runs 16 residues. V lost 4 bases, J lost 5 bases, and 8 bases stayed unmatched. In nucleotides, the CDR3 is TGTGCCAGCAGTTCTCCGGGACAGGGGGCGAGGGAGACCCAGTACTTC. It is translated as CASSSPGQGARETQYF.

V is TRBV28 and J is TRBJ2-4, with 7 bases that match TRBD1. CDR1 is MDHEN, CDR2 SYDVKM, per germline. J lost 6 bases, V lost 5 bases, and 7 bases had no gene match. The CDR3 runs to 14 residues. CDR3 bases: TGTGCCAGCAGTCCCCGGGACAGATTAAACATTCAGTACTTC. It specifies CASSPRDRLNIQYF.

J is TRBJ2-3 and V is TRBV5-1; D is uncertain. This CDR3 is 17 amino acids long. V was shortened by 3 bases and J by 4 bases, with 21 bases between the two germline ends. CDR1 and CDR2 from the germline V gene are SGHRS and YFSETQ. CDR3 nucleotide sequence: TGCGCCAGCAGCTCAGACGCCCTAGAGGCCGGCGCAGATACGCAGTATTTT. It yields the protein CASSSDALEAGADTQYF.

This clone came up a few times. This chain connects TRBV10-3 to TRBJ1-1; D not resolved. Germline V gene lookup returns CDR1 ENHRY and CDR2 SYGVKD. V shed 5 bases and J shed 8 bases, with 18 bases lying between them. This CDR3 is built from 14 residues. CDR3 sequence (DNA): TGTGCCATCAGTTCCCCATCTAGCCGCGGGGAAGCTTTCTTT. It translates to CAISSPSSRGEAFF.

The chain carries TRBV9 and TRBJ1-1, with 7 bases matching TRBD1. V shed 4 bases and J 6 bases; nucleotides not matched to a gene: 9. The CDR3 is 14 amino acids. CDR1 is SGDLS and CDR2 is YYNGEE in the germline V gene. CDR3 coding DNA: TGTGCCAGCAGCCCCCAGGGGGGCTCGCCTGAAGCTTTCTTT. It translates to CASSPQGGSPEAFF.

Only a few counts were recorded for this clone. The chain is built from TRBV30 and TRBJ1-1; perhaps TRBD1 as D (5 bases). Trimming removed 4 bases at V and 10 bases at J, with 13 bases between. The CDR3 covers 11 residues. The germline V gene has CDR1 GTSNPN and CDR2 SVGIG (reference sequence). The CDR3 protein is CAWKGRARAFF. The CDR3 DNA reads as TGTGCCTGGAAGGGGAGGGCGCGAGCTTTCTTT.

This chain connects TRBV29-1 to TRBJ2-2, with TRBD2 matching 11 bases. Germline loops: CDR1 SQVTM, CDR2 ANQGSEA. Trimming cost V 7 bases and J 1 base; bases outside gene matches: 2. CDR3 length: 14 amino acids. The CDR3 region has the DNA TGCAGCGCTGGGACTAGCGGGAACACCGGGGAGCTGTTTTTT. Translated: CSAGTSGNTGELFF.

This clone was counted a single time. This rearrangement joins TRBV7-2 to TRBJ1-2; TRBD1 matches at 8 bases. Germline CDR1 reads SGHTA; CDR2 reads FQGNSA. This CDR3 spans 15 amino acids. The J segment lost 2 bases and the V segment lost 4 bases, leaving 6 bases of the junction unmatched. The CDR3 DNA sequence: TGTGCCAGCAGCTCGAAGGGACAGGCAAACTATGGCTACACCTTC. Amino acid sequence: CASSSKGQANYGYTF.